The following is a TCR beta chain sequence with its context. What antigen it recognizes has not been identified. Nothing much larger sits one base from this clone, and base qualities are not available. The immunoSEQ Assay, a bias-controlled multiplex PCR, was used to amplify TCRbeta CDR3 regions from genomic DNA. In the source study's methods: Within the assay, amplification of reference gene primers was used to estimate how many nucleated cells each sample contained. To quantify the absolute abundance of each unique TCRbeta CDR3 rearrangement, sequence reads were collapsed and filtered. For each sample, productive Simpson clonality was calculated as the square root of Simpson's diversity index across productive rearrangements. The table was pulled from immuneACCESS by TCRdb, which kept in-frame rearrangements only. Such tables lose some clones; where checked, under half of the loss comes from unresolved V genes, and the rest has no known cause. V and J calls and clone size are as listed in that table; D and trimming were resolved from the DNA. Here the sample has about 87,000 clones; 87% occur a single time. The ten largest clones add up to 7% to 9% of the sample.

Whole blood was collected in K2EDTA tubes by collaborating institutions according to the institutions' own protocols. For TCRbeta analysis, collaborators shipped samples in one of three forms: frozen whole blood, isolated PBMCs, or DNA extracted from either of those sample types. The data belong to a study of blood T cell repertoires in COVID-19 (dated by TCRdb to 2020 to 2021). Regarding the complete study: Samples from collaborators originated in the United States, Italy and Spain and spanned both the acute and convalescent phases of COVID-19. The material from the prospective study consisted of cDNA or gDNA derived from T cells, B-cell-depleted T cells, or PBMCs. Where available, HLA class I and class II types were taken from metadata supplied by the sample provider and were not determined by assay-based typing. Samples came from the ongoing ImmuneRACE study (first 160 participants) plus 1,254 subjects from 6 global collaborators. The repertoires were released in a freely available public database meant as a resource for research on the immune response to SARS-CoV-2. Sample metadata almost always included a de-identified subject ID, COVID-19 status, age in years and sex. The dataset comprised deeply sampled blood TCRbeta repertoires from subjects exposed to, actively infected with, or recovered from COVID-19. Here is what the overall study found, with its caveats: The quantity of clinical and demographic metadata differed by source and by participant and was supplied without curation.

Relative to germline, V is missing 5 bases and J is missing 3 bases, with 5 bases of the junction outside any gene match. From cysteine to phenylalanine, the CDR3 is 15 amino acids long. The entry retains the CDR3 DNA only, 45 bases that are in frame from base 1. From a lookup of the germline V gene, CDR1 and CDR2 are SGHAT and FQNNGV. This sequence was found in a human donor with acute or convalescent COVID-19. The donor label of this sample is uncertain. The source material was peripheral blood. The rearrangement combines TRBV11-2 with TRBJ2-5; the central 11 bases match TRBD1. The CDR3 sequence is CASSHGQGAEETQYF. The base sequence is TGTGCCAGCAGCCATGGACAGGGGGCCGAAGAGACCCAGTACTTC.